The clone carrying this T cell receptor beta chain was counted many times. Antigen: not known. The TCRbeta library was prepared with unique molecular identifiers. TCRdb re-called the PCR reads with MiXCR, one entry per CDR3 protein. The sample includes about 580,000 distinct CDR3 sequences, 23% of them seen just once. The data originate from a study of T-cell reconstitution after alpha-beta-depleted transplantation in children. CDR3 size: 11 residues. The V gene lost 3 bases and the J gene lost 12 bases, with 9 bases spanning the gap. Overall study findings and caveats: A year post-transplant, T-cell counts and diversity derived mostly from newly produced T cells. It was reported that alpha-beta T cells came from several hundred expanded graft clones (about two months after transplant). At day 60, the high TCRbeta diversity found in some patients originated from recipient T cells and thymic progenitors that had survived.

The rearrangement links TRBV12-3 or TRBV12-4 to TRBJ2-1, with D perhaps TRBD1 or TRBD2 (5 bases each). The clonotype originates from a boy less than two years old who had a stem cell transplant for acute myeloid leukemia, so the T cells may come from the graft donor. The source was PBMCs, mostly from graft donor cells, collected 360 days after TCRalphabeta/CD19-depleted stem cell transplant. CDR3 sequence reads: CASSLGVGQFF. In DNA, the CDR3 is TGTGCCAGCAGTTTGGGGGTAGGGCAGTTCTTC.